Listed below are T cell receptor beta chains from one sample, sequenced in a study of T cells in Graves' hyperthyroidism and ophthalmopathy. TCRdb passed the multiplex PCR reads through MiXCR, listing each CDR3 protein once. The sample shows about 350,000 distinct CDR3 sequences, around a sixth of them seen only once. The specimen was blood. The receptors derive from a woman between 35 and 50 years old with Graves' ophthalmopathy. Each CDR3 is given with its conserved first and last residue. The D gene is left open where the match is weak. Rows give clone size only sometimes, using once, few, many, or a class for an expanded clone.

length,D,size,V,J,CDR3,DNA
13,-,many,TRBV10-3,TRBJ2-7,CAISESSSYEQYF,TGTGCCATCAGTGAGTCGAGTTCCTACGAGCAGTACTTC
16,TRBD2,once,TRBV28,TRBJ2-5,CASSPTRGGPGETQYF,TGTGCCAGCAGCCCTACGCGGGGGGGCCCCGGGGAGACCCAGTACTTC
14,TRBD1,many,TRBV29-1,TRBJ1-5,CSVGQGASNQPQHF,TGCAGCGTTGGGCAGGGGGCGAGCAATCAGCCCCAGCATTTT
14,-,few,TRBV9,TRBJ2-5,CASSAFDSRETQYF,TGTGCCAGCAGCGCCTTCGACAGCCGAGAGACCCAGTACTTC
14,-,many,TRBV9,TRBJ2-5,CASSQGGFQETQYF,TGTGCCAGCAGCCAAGGGGGTTTCCAAGAGACCCAGTACTTC
14,TRBD1,many,TRBV29-1,TRBJ1-1,CSVEYGTENTEAFF,TGCAGCGTTGAATATGGGACAGAGAACACTGAAGCTTTCTTT
14,TRBD2,many,TRBV3-1,TRBJ2-7,CASSPEAGAYEQYF,TGTGCCAGCAGCCCCGAAGCGGGGGCCTACGAGCAGTACTTC
14,TRBD1,many,TRBV12-3/TRBV12-4,TRBJ1-3,CASSNRGSGNTIYF,TGTGCCAGCAGTAACAGGGGATCTGGAAACACCATATATTTT
13,-,many,TRBV27,TRBJ2-7,CASGRLVANEQYF,TGTGCCAGCGGTCGACTAGTTGCGAACGAGCAGTACTTC
15,-,many,TRBV13,TRBJ1-3,CASSLDRVPGNTIYF,TGTGCCAGCAGCTTAGACAGGGTGCCTGGAAACACCATATATTTT
16,-,many,TRBV28,TRBJ1-2,CASSFPHTQANYGYTF,TGTGCCAGCAGTTTTCCCCACACACAGGCTAACTATGGCTACACCTTC
14,-,many,TRBV19,TRBJ1-1,CASSIRQENTEAFF,TGTGCCAGTAGTATACGGCAGGAGAACACTGAAGCTTTCTTT
15,TRBD1,-,TRBV12-3/TRBV12-4,TRBJ1-2,CASSLERQGVYGYTF,TGTGCCAGCAGTTTAGAACGACAGGGTGTCTATGGCTACACCTTC
17,TRBD2,-,TRBV5-1,TRBJ2-2,CASSDHTPGLHTGELFF,TGCGCCAGCAGCGATCACACCCCGGGACTACACACCGGGGAGCTGTTTTTT
13,-,many,TRBV20-1,TRBJ1-2,CSATGLEDYGYTF,TGCAGTGCTACAGGGTTGGAGGACTATGGCTACACCTTC
15,TRBD1,many,TRBV25-1,TRBJ2-1,CASSELQGSYNEQFF,TGTGCCAGCAGTGAATTACAGGGGAGCTACAATGAGCAGTTCTTC
15,-,-,TRBV15,TRBJ2-5,CATSRVSGGAETQYF,TGTGCCACCAGCAGAGTATCGGGGGGCGCGGAGACCCAGTACTTC
15,-,many,TRBV28,TRBJ2-7,CASSPPPGTEVEQYF,TGTGCCAGCAGTCCCCCGCCGGGTACGGAAGTCGAGCAGTACTTC
17,TRBD2,few,TRBV4-1,TRBJ2-5,CASSQVLAGVREETQYF,TGCGCCAGCAGCCAAGTCTTAGCGGGAGTTCGGGAAGAGACCCAGTACTTC
13,-,many,TRBV6-5,TRBJ1-1,CASSYEVRAEAFF,TGTGCCAGCAGTTACGAAGTAAGGGCGGAAGCTTTCTTT
15,TRBD1,many,TRBV6-1,TRBJ1-1,CASTDRGRGNTEAFF,TGTGCCAGCACTGACAGGGGGCGTGGGAACACTGAAGCTTTCTTT
13,-,many,TRBV12-3/TRBV12-4,TRBJ2-7,CASSLISRVEQYF,TGTGCCAGCAGTTTGATATCAAGGGTCGAGCAGTACTTC
11,-,many,TRBV30,TRBJ1-1,CAWTVNTEAFF,TGTGCCTGGACGGTGAACACTGAAGCTTTCTTT
15,TRBD2,many,TRBV11-2,TRBJ2-7,CASSLSWAGDYEQYF,TGTGCCAGCAGTTTGTCGTGGGCGGGGGACTACGAGCAGTACTTC
13,-,-,TRBV2,TRBJ1-6,CASSEEVVSPLHF,TGTGCCAGCAGTGAAGAGGTTGTTTCACCCCTCCACTTT
12,TRBD2,many,TRBV6-2/TRBV6-3,TRBJ2-7,CASGTIDRAQYF,TGTGCCAGCGGGACTATTGATCGTGCGCAGTACTTC
14,-,-,TRBV28,TRBJ2-5,CASSFSQYQETQYF,TGTGCCAGCAGTTTCAGCCAGTACCAAGAGACCCAGTACTTC
13,TRBD1,many,TRBV6-2/TRBV6-3,TRBJ2-7,CASRATGDYEQYF,TGTGCCAGCAGAGCTACAGGGGACTACGAGCAGTACTTC
16,TRBD2,many,TRBV5-1,TRBJ2-5,CASSLWASGQQETQYF,TGCGCCAGCAGCTTGTGGGCTAGCGGCCAACAAGAGACCCAGTACTTC
13,TRBD1,many,TRBV5-1,TRBJ2-7,CASSSRDRDEQYF,TGCGCCAGCAGCTCAAGGGACAGGGACGAGCAGTACTTC
14,-,many,TRBV19,TRBJ1-1,CASSIDRQNTEAFF,TGTGCCAGTAGTATTGACAGACAGAACACTGAAGCTTTCTTT
16,-,many,TRBV10-1,TRBJ2-7,CASSESHGGDWGEQYF,TGCGCCAGCAGTGAGTCGCACGGAGGGGATTGGGGCGAGCAGTACTTC
16,TRBD1,many,TRBV28,TRBJ2-5,CASSISGQGRRETQYF,TGTGCCAGCAGTATCTCCGGACAGGGAAGAAGGGAGACCCAGTACTTC
15,-,many,TRBV6-1,TRBJ1-5,CASSEVGRASEPQHF,TGTGCCAGCAGTGAAGTAGGTAGGGCTTCCGAGCCCCAGCATTTT
15,TRBD1,many,TRBV6-5,TRBJ1-2,CASTDPGQGQYGYTF,TGTGCCAGCACCGACCCCGGACAGGGGCAATATGGCTACACCTTC
13,-,many,TRBV30,TRBJ1-3,CAWSVVTGNTIYF,TGTGCCTGGAGTGTCGTTACTGGAAACACCATATATTTT
13,-,many,TRBV20-1,TRBJ2-7,CSASDGRSYEQYF,TGCAGTGCTAGTGATGGACGGTCCTACGAGCAGTACTTC
17,TRBD1,many,TRBV7-8,TRBJ1-6,CASSFLGGGQGNSPLHF,TGTGCCAGCAGCTTCTTAGGCGGCGGACAGGGGAATTCACCCCTCCACTTT
15,-,once,TRBV12-3/TRBV12-4,TRBJ1-5,CASSYSGLHGEPQHF,TGTGCCAGCAGTTACTCGGGACTCCACGGGGAGCCCCAGCATTTT
15,TRBD2,few,TRBV6-1,TRBJ2-2,CASSALAGNTGELFF,TGTGCCAGCAGTGCACTAGCGGGTAACACCGGGGAGCTGTTTTTT
15,-,many,TRBV7-8,TRBJ1-1,CASSIDRSRNTEAFF,TGTGCCAGCAGCATCGACAGGTCCCGGAACACTGAAGCTTTCTTT
13,-,many,TRBV5-1,TRBJ1-1,CASSLAGSTEAFF,TGCGCCAGCAGCTTGGCGGGGAGCACTGAAGCTTTCTTT
14,-,many,TRBV28,TRBJ1-1,CASSFGQMNTEAFF,TGTGCCAGCAGTTTTGGACAGATGAACACTGAAGCTTTCTTT
13,-,many,TRBV27,TRBJ1-1,CASSPRTRERAFF,TGTGCCAGCAGTCCCCGGACTCGGGAACGAGCTTTCTTT
17,TRBD2,-,TRBV27,TRBJ2-5,CASSSPVGTSGMETQYF,TGTGCCAGCAGTTCGCCCGTCGGGACTAGCGGGATGGAGACCCAGTACTTC
15,-,many,TRBV6-1,TRBJ2-7,CASLAQGFAHYEQYF,TGTGCCAGCCTCGCCCAAGGTTTTGCTCACTACGAGCAGTACTTC
13,-,many,TRBV12-3/TRBV12-4,TRBJ1-2,CASSLSKPYGYTF,TGTGCCAGCAGTTTATCTAAGCCCTATGGCTACACCTTC
15,TRBD1,many,TRBV6-1,TRBJ1-6,CASSEGDRVTSPLHF,TGTGCCAGCAGTGAAGGCGACAGGGTTACTTCACCCCTCCACTTT
14,TRBD1,-,TRBV6-1,TRBJ2-7,CASTVGTGAYEQYF,TGTGCCAGCACCGTAGGGACAGGGGCCTACGAGCAGTACTTC
15,TRBD1,few,TRBV6-1,TRBJ1-6,CAIKPGQGGNSPLHF,TGTGCCATCAAGCCCGGCCAGGGGGGAAATTCACCCCTCCACTTT
13,-,many,TRBV7-2,TRBJ1-1,CASNRNRDTEAFF,TGTGCCAGCAATCGAAATCGGGACACTGAAGCTTTCTTT
15,TRBD1,many,TRBV12-3/TRBV12-4,TRBJ1-5,CASSLGSDRHQPQHF,TGTGCCAGCAGTTTAGGGTCGGACAGGCATCAGCCCCAGCATTTT
13,-,many,TRBV29-1,TRBJ2-2,CSAERAFTGELFF,TGCAGCGCCGAAAGGGCTTTCACCGGGGAGCTGTTTTTT
11,-,many,TRBV20-1,TRBJ2-7,CSARELYEQYF,TGCAGTGCTAGAGAGTTGTACGAGCAGTACTTC
16,TRBD2,many,TRBV5-1,TRBJ2-7,CASSLDLAGVAYEQYF,TGCGCCAGCAGCTTGGACCTAGCGGGAGTAGCCTACGAGCAGTACTTC
15,TRBD1,many,TRBV28,TRBJ1-1,CASSSYRGGRTEAFF,TGTGCCAGCAGTTCCTACAGGGGAGGTAGAACTGAAGCTTTCTTT